The 24 T cell receptor beta chains below all came from one sample that was sequenced in a study of shared clonotypes between healthy human individuals. The repertoire was sequenced with immunoSEQ multiplex PCR; TCRdb's copy has only in-frame clones and lacks some. The repertoire holds about 2 million clones, with approximately 95% as singletons. As defined, naive CD8 cells were CD45RO-negative and positively selected for CCR7, with terminally differentiated effector memory CD45RA+ cells excluded. Source material: naive CD8+ T cells sorted from blood. Receptors were obtained from a man younger than 35 in good health.

As concerns this clone: At the DNA level, this CDR3 is encoded by other sequences in the same sample as well. This chain joins TRBV4-1 and TRBJ1-2, with D uncertain. Between the trimmed V and J ends, which lost 1 base and 3 bases, there was a span of 9 bases. Germline CDR1 is MGHRA and CDR2 is YSYEKL. This CDR3 comprises 14 residues. CDR3 sequence: CASSQVAGDYGYTF. CDR3 DNA: TGCGCCAGCAGCCAAGTGGCCGGGGACTATGGCTACACCTTC.

The chain uses TRBV28 and TRBJ1-5, with no clear D. The CDR3 length is 16 residues. Germline V CDR1 and CDR2: MDHEN, SYDVKM. V was clipped by 1 base and J by 4 bases, with 14 bases between them. The CDR3 nucleotides are TGTGCCAGCAGTTTATCAGGCGCTAGTGTGAATCAGCCCCAGCATTTT. Translated: CASSLSGASVNQPQHF.

The genes are TRBV2 and TRBJ2-6; 9 nucleotides align to TRBD1. V gave up 5 bases and J gave up 0 bases; unmatched junction bases: 8. Germline V lookup: CDR1 SNHLY, CDR2 FYNNEI. This CDR3 region has 18 residues. DNA of the CDR3: TGTGCCAGCAGTCCCGGACAGGGGACCGACTCTGGGGCCAACGTCCTGACTTTC. Translated, it gives CASSPGQGTDSGANVLTF.

The chain recombines TRBV10-2 with TRBJ2-1, with 8 bases matching TRBD2. CDR1 and CDR2 (germline): WSHSY, SAAADI. The trim removed 6 bases at V and 8 bases at J, leaving 6 bases unmatched. This CDR3 has 13 residues. CDR3 amino acids: CASRRTSLDEQFF. As DNA, the CDR3 is TGCGCCAGCAGACGGACTAGCTTGGATGAGCAGTTCTTC.

The chain joins TRBV6-1 to TRBJ2-7; TRBD1 agrees at 10 bases. The germline V gene has CDR1 MNHNS and CDR2 SASEGT. The CDR3 spans 14 residues. J gave up 3 bases and V 8 bases, and 7 bases lay outside the gene matches. The CDR3 bases are TGTGCCAGCTTCCGGACAGGGGGAGTCTACGAGCAGTACTTC. Its translation: CASFRTGGVYEQYF.

The chain joins TRBV5-6 to TRBJ2-1; no definite D call. This CDR3 has 12 residues. Trimming removed 2 bases from V and 9 bases from J, with 9 bases in between. Germline CDR1 SGHDT, CDR2 YYEEEE. CDR3 sequence (DNA): TGTGCCAGCAGCTTAGGAGAAGTTGAGCAGTTCTTC. Encoded protein: CASSLGEVEQFF.

Concerning this clone itself: The sample contains more than one DNA sequence encoding this CDR3. The rearrangement uses TRBV27 and TRBJ2-1; 9 nucleotides line up with TRBD1. Germline loops: CDR1 MNHEY, CDR2 SMNVEV (reference sequence). CDR3 length: 15 amino acids. With 2 bases clipped from V and 4 bases from J, the junction kept 3 bases outside the gene matches. The CDR3 bases are TGTGCCAGCAGTTTAGGGACAGGGTCATACAATGAGCAGTTCTTC. As protein: CASSLGTGSYNEQFF.

For the CDR3, the DNA is TGTGCCAGCAGCTTGTTAGGGGCAGGGGGCACCAACAATGAGCAGTTCTTC. Its protein product is CASSLLGAGGTNNEQFF. The chain employs TRBV5-4 and TRBJ2-1, with TRBD1 matching 8 bases. This CDR3 is built from 17 residues. Germline assignment: CDR1 SGHNT and CDR2 YYREEE (reference sequence). Trimming removed 1 base from V and 5 bases from J; junction bases left unmatched: 11.

The J gene is TRBJ2-7, the V gene TRBV30; D call uncertain. Trimming removed 5 bases from V and 0 bases from J, with 8 bases in between. This CDR3 is built from 12 residues. Germline CDR1 reads GTSNPN; CDR2 reads SVGIG (reference sequence). The CDR3 loop reads CAWEDGSYEQYF. CDR3 in DNA: TGTGCCTGGGAGGACGGCTCCTACGAGCAGTACTTC.

The chain carries TRBV28 and TRBJ1-4; D is unclear. V lost 2 bases and J lost 6, with 13 bases in between. The length of the CDR3 is 15 residues. Germline lookup yields CDR1 MDHEN and CDR2 SYDVKM. The CDR3 reads CASSLGINGDEKLFF. CDR3 DNA: TGTGCCAGCAGTTTAGGAATAAATGGCGATGAAAAACTGTTTTTT.

This chain uses TRBV7-9 with TRBJ1-2; D may be TRBD1 (5 bases). Germline V CDR1 and CDR2: SEHNR, FQNEAQ (reference sequence). Trimming took 11 bases from V and 0 from J, leaving 10 bases between them. The CDR3 extends over 12 amino acids. Here the CDR3 reads CAGGLANYGYTF. CDR3 in DNA: TGTGCCGGGGGGTTAGCTAACTATGGCTACACCTTC.

The rearrangement joins TRBV6-5 to TRBJ2-7; maybe TRBD1 (5 bases). The V gene lost 2 bases and the J gene lost 3 bases, with 11 bases spanning the gap. The CDR3 has 14 amino acids. Per the germline V gene, CDR1 is MNHEY and CDR2 is SVGAGI. Written as DNA, the CDR3 is TGTGCCAGCAGTTACCAGGACAAAGACTACGAGCAGTACTTC. It specifies CASSYQDKDYEQYF.

The V gene is TRBV5-4, the J gene TRBJ1-3; 9 nucleotides agree with TRBD1. Germline assignment: CDR1 SGHNT and CDR2 YYREEE (reference sequence). This CDR3 region has 14 residues. The junction had 4 bases not matched to a gene; V was cut back by 7 bases and J by 2 bases. This CDR3 reads CASGDRVAGNTIYF. DNA of the CDR3: TGTGCCAGCGGGGACAGGGTAGCTGGAAACACCATATATTTT.

Of note for this clone: In the same sample, other DNA sequences code for this CDR3. V usage is TRBV9 and J usage is TRBJ1-2; D gene unclear. CDR1 SGDLS and CDR2 YYNGEE come from the germline V gene. This CDR3 comprises 13 residues. Trimming stripped 2 bases from V and 3 bases from J, with 8 bases between. The CDR3 nucleotides are TGTGCCAGCAGCGTCGGTGGGGACTATGGCTACACCTTC. Translating gives CASSVGGDYGYTF.

This chain connects TRBV15 to TRBJ2-5, with D unresolved. Between the trimmed V and J ends, which lost 0 bases and 5 bases, there was a span of 19 bases. Germline CDR1 reads LNHNV; CDR2 reads YYDKDF (reference sequence). The CDR3 loop spans 17 amino acids. The CDR3 DNA reads as TGTGCCACCAGCAGAGATCTCTACTCGGACCAGTGGGAGACCCAGTACTTC. As protein: CATSRDLYSDQWETQYF.

In DNA, the CDR3 is TGTGCCAGCAGCTTCGGCAGGGGGCTCTATGGCTACACCTTC. It yields the protein CASSFGRGLYGYTF. The chain links TRBV13 to TRBJ1-2; 8 nucleotides align to TRBD1. Trimming at V came to 3 bases and at J to 4 bases, leaving 4 bases not matched to a gene. Germline V gene data show CDR1 as PRHDT and CDR2 as FYEKMQ (reference sequence). The CDR3 runs to 14 residues.

V gene TRBV2 combines with J gene TRBJ1-1; the match to TRBD1 covers 7 bases. In germline, CDR1 is SNHLY, CDR2 FYNNEI. The CDR3 totals 13 residues. With V trimmed by 5 bases and J by 4 bases, 4 bases remained unmatched. Here the CDR3 DNA reads TGTGCCAGCAGTCCGACAGGGAGCACTGAAGCTTTCTTT. This gives the protein CASSPTGSTEAFF.

The chain is built from TRBV4-1 and TRBJ1-2, with D hard to call. Trimming stripped 1 base from V and 6 bases from J, with 9 bases between. This CDR3 has 13 residues. CDR1 is MGHRA and CDR2 is YSYEKL in the germline V gene. DNA of the CDR3: TGCGCCAGCAGCCAAGGGAATTGGGATGGCTACACCTTC. This encodes CASSQGNWDGYTF.

V and J are TRBV7-3 and TRBJ2-2, with 8 bases identical to TRBD1. The CDR3 length is 17 residues. Losses at the gene ends were 2 bases for V and 2 bases for J; bases not matched to a gene: 7. The germline V gene encodes CDR1 SGHTA and CDR2 FQGTGA. CDR3 region: CASSLLTGGINTGELFF. The CDR3 region has the DNA TGTGCCAGCAGCTTACTCACAGGGGGTATCAACACCGGGGAGCTGTTTTTT.

V usage is TRBV5-1 and J usage is TRBJ2-1; D is possibly TRBD2 (5 bases). Germline CDR1 reads SGHRS; CDR2 reads YFSETQ. V dropped 0 bases and J dropped 0 bases, with 13 bases sitting between them. This CDR3 has 17 amino acids. The CDR3 nucleotides are TGCGCCAGCAGCTTGGCCATAGCGTTGAGCTCCTACAATGAGCAGTTCTTC. It specifies CASSLAIALSSYNEQFF.

The chain couples TRBV7-2 to TRBJ1-5, with D unclear. Trimming cost V 2 bases and J 0 bases, with 8 bases left between them. The germline CDR1 and CDR2 sequences are SGHTA and FQGNSA. CDR3 length: 15 amino acids. CDR3 protein: CASSLNGGSNQPQHF. CDR3 in DNA: TGTGCCAGCAGCTTAAATGGCGGTAGCAATCAGCCCCAGCATTTT.

This clone appeared once. V usage is TRBV4-1 and J usage is TRBJ2-3, with 7 bases lining up with TRBD1. The CDR3 totals 14 residues. From germline, CDR1 is MGHRA and CDR2 YSYEKL. V shed 3 bases, J shed 4 bases, and the junction held 4 bases outside the gene matches. The CDR3 DNA follows: TGCGCCAGCAGCCACCGACAGGGTGCAGATACGCAGTATTTT. This gives the protein CASSHRQGADTQYF.

The chain employs TRBV28 and TRBJ2-7; D remains ambiguous. CDR3 length: 14 amino acids. V lost 6 bases, J lost 2 bases, and 14 bases lay in between. Germline CDR1 and CDR2: MDHEN and SYDVKM. CDR3: CASSSLTRPYEQYF. The CDR3 region has the DNA TGTGCCAGCAGCTCCCTGACACGTCCCTACGAGCAGTACTTC.

This rearrangement joins TRBV11-2 to TRBJ1-1; 7 bases match TRBD1. Germline lookup yields CDR1 SGHAT and CDR2 FQNNGV. The CDR3 extends over 14 amino acids. V gave up 3 bases and J gave up 6 bases; unmatched junction bases: 7. Here the CDR3 DNA reads TGTGCCAGCAGCTTTAGGGGGCAGTTGTCTGAAGCTTTCTTT. This codes for CASSFRGQLSEAFF. Based on the CDR3 plus reference TRBV11-2 and TRBJ1-1, the full variable domain is EAGVAQSPRYKIIEKRQSVAFWCNPISGHATLYWYQQILGQGPKLLIQFQNNGVVDDSQLPKDRFSAERLKGVDSTLKIQPAKLEDSAVYLCASSFRGQLSEAFFGQGTRLTVV.